These 15 T cell receptor beta chains were sequenced from one sample in a study of identical twins. TCRdb reprocessed the 5' RACE reads via MiXCR and lists one record per CDR3 protein. The repertoire consists of 640,000 or so distinct CDR3 sequences, with 6% to 6.5% occurring once and the leading ten covering about 1.8%. Input material: naive T cells sorted from blood. The receptors derive from a man aged 18 to 29 in good health.

This clonotype has only a few counts. The J gene is TRBJ2-7, the V gene TRBV30; 12 bases line up with TRBD1. V gave up 4 bases and J gave up 7 bases; unmatched junction bases: 8. Germline V gene data show CDR1 as GTSNPN and CDR2 as SVGIG (reference sequence). This CDR3 region has 14 residues. DNA for the CDR3: TGTGCCTGGACCGGGACAGGGGGCGCGGGGGAGCAGTACTTC. As protein: CAWTGTGGAGEQYF.

This clonotype turned up a few times. The rearrangement uses TRBV4-2 and TRBJ2-3; 8 nucleotides line up with TRBD2. The CDR3 spans 16 residues. Germline CDR1 LGHNA, CDR2 YNFKEQ. V lost 0 bases to trimming and J lost 4 bases; unmatched junction nucleotides: 6. CDR3 nucleotide sequence: TGTGCCAGCAGCCAAGACGGCGGGAGGAATGCAGATACGCAGTATTTT. Its translation is CASSQDGGRNADTQYF.

This clonotype was observed many times. The rearrangement uses TRBV12-3 or TRBV12-4 and TRBJ2-3, with TRBD2 identical over 9 bases. The J segment lost 2 bases and the V segment lost 2 bases, leaving 5 bases of the junction unmatched. This CDR3 comprises 16 residues. CDR3 sequence reads: CASSLRLAEYTDTQYF. CDR3 bases: TGTGCCAGCAGTTTACGACTAGCGGAGTACACAGATACGCAGTATTTT.

This chain connects TRBV20-1 to TRBJ1-1; D gene ambiguous. V dropped 2 bases and J dropped 6 bases, with 13 bases sitting between them. CDR1 is DFQATT, CDR2 SNEGSKA, per germline (reference sequence). The CDR3 is made up of 13 amino acids. CDR3 DNA: TGCAGTGCTAGACCCTTAGGGAGGGCTGAAGCTTTCTTT. Translating it yields CSARPLGRAEAFF.

This clonotype appeared many times. The V call is TRBV20-1, the J call TRBJ1-2; 8 nucleotides align to TRBD1. The CDR3 loop spans 11 amino acids. Trimming took 3 bases from V and 8 from J; bases not matched to a gene: 2. Looked up from germline, CDR1 is DFQATT and CDR2 is SNEGSKA (reference sequence). CDR3 protein: CSASRQGGYTF. The CDR3 DNA sequence: TGCAGTGCTAGCAGACAGGGGGGCTACACCTTC.

This clonotype appeared a few times. The genes are TRBV2 and TRBJ1-1; 12 nucleotides agree with TRBD1. Per the germline V gene, CDR1 is SNHLY and CDR2 is FYNNEI. V dropped 7 bases and J dropped 7; count of bases not matched to a gene: 22. The CDR3 runs to 19 residues. The CDR3 DNA reads TGTGCCAGCAAGGGGGGAGTCATCCACCGGGACAGGGGGCAGGATGAAGCTTTCTTT. Encoded protein: CASKGGVIHRDRGQDEAFF.

This clonotype was detected many times. The genes are TRBV20-1 and TRBJ2-7; no clear D gene. Germline V lookup: CDR1 DFQATT, CDR2 SNEGSKA (reference sequence). This CDR3 region has 17 residues. The germline V and J ends were trimmed by 2 bases and 5 bases, with 25 bases remaining between them. CDR3 DNA: TGCAGTGCTAGAATAAAAGACCCCATGGAGTGGTCTGACGAGCAGTACTTC. Amino acids: CSARIKDPMEWSDEQYF.

Many counts were recorded for this clonotype. The rearrangement links TRBV29-1 to TRBJ1-1; 7 nucleotides line up with TRBD1. The germline V gene has CDR1 SQVTM and CDR2 ANQGSEA. The CDR3 is 14 amino acids. V lost 7 bases and J lost 4; bases outside the gene matches: 12. This chain's CDR3 is CSGGKGAVGTEAFF. In DNA, the CDR3 is TGCAGCGGCGGAAAGGGGGCGGTGGGCACTGAAGCTTTCTTT.

This clonotype was seen only a few times. CDR3 nucleotides: TGTGCCAGCAGCGTAGGCAATAGCGGGGGGTACAATGAGCAGTTCTTC. This sequence encodes CASSVGNSGGYNEQFF. The chain recombines TRBV9 with TRBJ2-1, with 10 bases fitting TRBD2. The J segment lost 4 bases and the V segment lost 0 bases, leaving 4 bases of the junction unmatched. CDR3 length equals 16 residues. Germline V gives CDR1 SGDLS, CDR2 YYNGEE.

The rearrangement joins TRBV7-2 to TRBJ2-3; perhaps TRBD1 as D (6 bases). V lost 1 base and J lost 0, with 17 bases in between. The CDR3 is made up of 18 amino acids. Germline loops: CDR1 SGHTA, CDR2 FQGNSA. This CDR3 reads CASSLGSGARLSTDTQYF. The CDR3 DNA reads TGTGCCAGCAGCTTAGGCTCAGGGGCACGCCTCAGCACAGATACGCAGTATTTT.

The chain uses TRBV12-3 or TRBV12-4 and TRBJ2-6; possible D gene TRBD1, 6 bases. This CDR3 is 16 amino acids long. Trimming shortened V by 7 bases and J by 1 base, and 14 bases separated the two germline ends. The chain's CDR3 is CASTEQGRSGANVLTF. The CDR3 region has the DNA TGTGCCAGCACTGAACAGGGTAGGTCTGGGGCCAACGTCCTGACTTTC.

This clonotype was counted a few times. V usage is TRBV20-1 and J usage is TRBJ2-1, with a tentative D call TRBD2 (5 bases). This CDR3 comprises 14 residues. Germline V gene sequence: CDR1 DFQATT, CDR2 SNEGSKA (reference sequence). The V gene lost 1 base and the J gene lost 9 bases, with 16 bases spanning the gap. CDR3 DNA: TGCAGTGCTAGAGTTCCCGTGACGAGCGGTGAGCAGTTCTTC. Its translation is CSARVPVTSGEQFF.

This clonotype was seen many times. This sequence joins TRBV4-3 and TRBJ1-1; D ambiguous. The germline V gene has CDR1 LGHNA and CDR2 YSLEER. Between the trimmed V and J ends, which lost 4 bases and 5 bases, there was a span of 14 bases. This CDR3 region has 14 residues. The CDR3 sequence is CASSPDSPGTEAFF. The DNA of the CDR3 is TGCGCCAGCAGCCCTGATTCACCGGGGACTGAAGCTTTCTTT.

In its sample, this clonotype was seen many times. This chain joins TRBV12-3 or TRBV12-4 and TRBJ1-6, with a weak D call TRBD1 (6 bases). This CDR3 spans 15 amino acids. V was trimmed by 6 bases and J by 5 bases, leaving 14 bases between them. The CDR3 region is CASSGRGLHNSPLHF. For the CDR3, the DNA is TGTGCCAGCAGCGGACGGGGGCTACATAATTCACCCCTCCACTTT.

The V gene is TRBV27, the J gene TRBJ2-3; D remains ambiguous. The germline V gene encodes CDR1 MNHEY and CDR2 SMNVEV (reference sequence). Trimming removed 4 bases at V and 0 bases at J, with 11 bases between. The CDR3 has 15 residues. The CDR3 is CASSYIPSSTDTQYF. The CDR3 DNA is TGTGCCAGCAGTTATATCCCATCTAGCACAGATACGCAGTATTTT.